This T cell receptor beta chain was recorded in a study of Ad26.COV2.S vaccination and SARS-CoV-2 variants. Whole-study context: The study gave Ad26.COV2.S intramuscularly, once or twice 56 days apart.

Per germline, CDR1 MDHEN and CDR2 SYDVKM. V gave up 3 bases and J gave up 0 bases, with 9 bases separating them. This CDR3 comprises 15 residues. Treatment indicated: over 15 received Ad26.COV2.S at low or high dose, single or two shots; 5 received placebo; per-sample allocation not given. Specimen acquisition occurred on day 63 following the initial vaccine or placebo injection. Only in-frame clones appear in the TCRdb table, and some are missing; sequencing was by immunoSEQ multiplex PCR. Of some 520,000 clones listed, 87% are singletons. This receptor was taken from a person between 18 and 60 years old who received the Ad26.COV2.S COVID-19 vaccine or a placebo. The sample was peripheral blood, taken in a trial of Ad26.COV2.S vaccine versus placebo. The gene calls are TRBV28 and TRBJ1-3; D unresolved. The chain's CDR3 is CASSLGKSSGNTIYF. For the CDR3, the DNA is TGTGCCAGCAGTTTGGGCAAGAGCTCTGGAAACACCATATATTTT.